A few counts support the clone carrying this T cell receptor beta chain. Its antigen is currently unknown. Germline V lookup: CDR1 SGHRS, CDR2 YFSETQ. CDR3 length: 15 residues. V trimming: 2 bases; J trimming: 7 bases; junction bases outside the gene matches: 3. This sample stems from a study of OX40 agonist ivuxolimab in advanced cancers. Study-wide context: Prior checkpoint blockade (anti-PD-1, anti-PD-L1 or anti-CTLA-4) was permitted; about 40% had it. Points from the study as a whole: Near-lowest levels of clonal expansion characterized partial responders at 0.1-3.0 mg/kg.

The table came from immunoSEQ multiplex PCR; TCRdb's copy has only in-frame clones and leaves some out. The repertoire holds more than 65,000 clones, 70% to 90% seen once, with more than 20% in the top ten. This sample comprised CD4+ or CD8+ T cells sorted from blood, obtained in a trial of the OX40 agonist ivuxolimab. The V call is TRBV5-1, the J call TRBJ2-1, with 13 bases aligning to TRBD2. The receptor was derived from an adult with an advanced solid tumor such as melanoma, head and neck, liver or kidney cancer. CDR3 sequence (DNA): TGCGCCAGCAGCTTTGCGGGACTAGCGGGGAATGAGCAGTTCTTC. This sequence encodes CASSFAGLAGNEQFF.